This entry features one T cell receptor (beta chain) sequence. The data originate from a study of OX40 agonist ivuxolimab in advanced cancers. At the level of the study: Eligibility admitted prior anti-PD-1, anti-PD-L1 or anti-CTLA-4 therapy; about 40% had some.

This table comes from immunoSEQ multiplex PCR, and its TCRdb copy is limited to in-frame clones, with some not included. The sample has around 30,000 clones, 82% seen once. Germline assignment: CDR1 SGHRS and CDR2 YFSETQ. V lost 0 bases, J lost 0 bases, and 3 bases lay in between. CDR3 length equals 13 residues. The sequence derives from an adult with an advanced solid tumor such as melanoma, head and neck, liver or kidney cancer. The chain carries TRBV5-1 and TRBJ1-2; D is unclear. The specimen comprised CD4+ or CD8+ T cells sorted from blood, sampled in a trial of the OX40 agonist ivuxolimab. CDR3 protein: CASSLGANYGYTF. CDR3 nucleotide sequence: TGCGCCAGCAGCTTGGGAGCTAACTATGGCTACACCTTC. The variable domain in full, with the rest retrieved from reference TRBV5-1 and TRBJ1-2, is KAGVTQTPRYLIKTRGQQVTLSCSPISGHRSVSWYQQTPGQGLQFLFEYFSETQRNKGNFPGRFSGRQFSNSRSEMNVSTLELGDSALYLCASSLGANYGYTFGSGTRLTVV.